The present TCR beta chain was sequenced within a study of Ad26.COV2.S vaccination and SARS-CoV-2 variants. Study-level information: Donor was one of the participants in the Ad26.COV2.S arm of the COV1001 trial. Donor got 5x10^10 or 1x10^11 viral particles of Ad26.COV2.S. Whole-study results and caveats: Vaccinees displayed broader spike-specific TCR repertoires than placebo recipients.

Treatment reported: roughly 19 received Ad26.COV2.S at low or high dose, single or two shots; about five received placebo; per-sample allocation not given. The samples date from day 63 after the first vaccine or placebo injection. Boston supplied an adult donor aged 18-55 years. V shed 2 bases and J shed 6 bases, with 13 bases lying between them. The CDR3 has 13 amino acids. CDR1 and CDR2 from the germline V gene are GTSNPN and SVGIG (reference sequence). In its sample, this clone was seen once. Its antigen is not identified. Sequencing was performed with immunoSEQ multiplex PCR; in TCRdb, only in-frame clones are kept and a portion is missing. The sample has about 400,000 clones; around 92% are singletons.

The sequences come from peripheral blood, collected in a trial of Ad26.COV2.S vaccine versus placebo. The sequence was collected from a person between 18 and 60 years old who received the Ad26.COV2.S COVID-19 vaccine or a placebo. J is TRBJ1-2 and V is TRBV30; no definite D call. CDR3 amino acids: CAWSPLRANGYTF. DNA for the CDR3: TGTGCCTGGAGTCCACTCCGGGCTAATGGCTACACCTTC.